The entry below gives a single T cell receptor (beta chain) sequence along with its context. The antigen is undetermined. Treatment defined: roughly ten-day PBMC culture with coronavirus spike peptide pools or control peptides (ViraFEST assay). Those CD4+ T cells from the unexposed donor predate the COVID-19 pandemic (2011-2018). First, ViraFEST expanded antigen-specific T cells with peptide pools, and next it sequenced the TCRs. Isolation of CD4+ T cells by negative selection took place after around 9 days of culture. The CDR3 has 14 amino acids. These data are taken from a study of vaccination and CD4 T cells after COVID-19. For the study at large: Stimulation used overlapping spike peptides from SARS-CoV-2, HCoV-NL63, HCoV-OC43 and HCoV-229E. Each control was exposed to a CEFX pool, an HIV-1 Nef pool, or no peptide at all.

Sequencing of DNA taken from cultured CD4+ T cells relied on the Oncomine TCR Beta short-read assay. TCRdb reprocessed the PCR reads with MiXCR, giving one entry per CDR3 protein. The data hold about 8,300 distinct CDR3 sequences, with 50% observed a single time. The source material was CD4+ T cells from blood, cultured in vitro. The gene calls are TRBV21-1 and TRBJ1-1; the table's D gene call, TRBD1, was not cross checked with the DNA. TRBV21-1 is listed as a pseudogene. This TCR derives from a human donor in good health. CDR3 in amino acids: CASSNGGLNTEAFF. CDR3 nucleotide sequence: TGTGCCAGCAGCAACGGGGGCTTGAACACTGAAGCTTTCTTT.